A selection of T cell receptor beta chains follows, all from one sample in a study of cytomegalovirus exposure and HLA in healthy donors. Clones were sequenced by immunoSEQ multiplex PCR, and TCRdb holds only the in-frame ones, with some missing. Of fewer than 150,000 clones detected, under 80% appear once; the ten largest clones hold roughly 30%. The sequenced sample was PBMCs. All receptors come from a man in his sixties in good health and CMV-seropositive. Both conserved end residues are part of each CDR3.

J | length | V | CDR3
TRBJ1-1 | 14 | TRBV2 | CASSDYSLNTEAFF
TRBJ1-4 | 13 | TRBV29-1 | CSVRGVSNEKLFF
TRBJ1-1 | 16 | TRBV13 | CASSLPRGSGNTEAFF
TRBJ1-4 | 16 | TRBV18 | CASSPQGAATNEKLFF
TRBJ1-1 | 16 | TRBV5-1 | CASSSSGTGGFSEAFF
TRBJ2-7 | 17 | TRBV4-1 | CASSQGGGSGGSLEQYF
TRBJ2-7 | 17 | TRBV27 | CASSFPTGVLLTYEQYF
TRBJ2-3 | 13 | TRBV5-6 | CASSLAGTDTQYF
TRBJ1-1 | 13 | TRBV11-3 | CASSTVGGTEAFF
TRBJ1-5 | 15 | TRBV6-5 | CASSPGQTLYQPQHF
TRBJ2-7 | 15 | TRBV5-1 | CASSLGGTGEYEQYF
TRBJ2-7 | 14 | TRBV27 | CASRARGWEGEQYF
TRBJ1-1 | 16 | TRBV5-4 | CASSLMEQGLGPEAFF
TRBJ1-1 | 14 | TRBV7-9 | CASSRIQGTTEAFF
TRBJ2-1 | 15 | TRBV11-2 | CASSSLQGAYNEQFF
TRBJ1-1 | 16 | TRBV5-1 | CASSNPTGRVFTEAFF
TRBJ1-4 | 16 | TRBV18 | CASSPTAESRGEKLFF
TRBJ2-5 | 11 | TRBV7-8 | CASSWQETQYF
TRBJ2-7 | 14 | TRBV9 | CASSEGQTSYEQYF
TRBJ2-5 | 19 | TRBV2 | CASSETLGLTGGARETQYF
TRBJ1-5 | 15 | TRBV6-1 | CASSKYVLGGQPQHF
TRBJ2-1 | 14 | TRBV19 | CASSLSRQGNEQFF
. | 17 | TRBV5-1 | CASSWGLGGAGKNEQYF
TRBJ2-5 | 17 | TRBV4-2 | CASNRASGPSYQETQYF
TRBJ1-3 | 11 | TRBV10-3 | CAAKQGNTIYF
TRBJ2-7 | 13 | TRBV7-9 | CASSRDMTYEQYF
TRBJ1-1 | 15 | TRBV23-1 | CASRGVSTGQNEAFF
TRBJ1-2 | 11 | TRBV6-1 | CASRTGVGYTF
TRBJ1-3 | 15 | TRBV28 | CASTRSGTGGNTIYF
TRBJ2-7 | 15 | TRBV5-1 | CASSLDWRENNEQYF
TRBJ1-1 | 14 | TRBV5-6 | CASNDGTGGTEAFF
TRBJ1-1 | 16 | TRBV18 | CASSPRQGLENTEAFF
TRBJ1-1 | 14 | TRBV9 | CASSVEGAGTEAFF
TRBJ1-1 | 15 | TRBV5-4 | CASSLDRGWRTEAFF
TRBJ2-1 | 15 | TRBV27 | CASSLSSGGMHEQFF
TRBJ2-3 | 16 | TRBV5-6 | CASSFAGQGLTDTQYF
TRBJ2-3 | 16 | TRBV10-3 | CAISDAGKRGTDTQYF
TRBJ2-3 | 11 | TRBV5-4 | CASSSADTQYF
TRBJ2-3 | 11 | TRBV20-1 | CSPMDWDTQYF
TRBJ1-2 | 16 | TRBV19 | CASSIGPGSTPSGYTF
TRBJ2-3 | 15 | TRBV14 | CASSQTAISTDTQYF
TRBJ2-7 | 12 | TRBV2 | CASREWSSEQYF
TRBJ1-1 | 15 | TRBV7-9 | CASSLNQGAQTEAFF
TRBJ1-2 | 14 | TRBV15 | CATSRERQGYGYTF
TRBJ2-1 | 17 | TRBV4-1 | CASSQEGWGRSYNEQFF
TRBJ2-3 | 13 | TRBV7-3 | CASSLGATDTQYF
TRBJ2-7 | 16 | TRBV28 | CASSSGLAGGSYEQYF
TRBJ2-3 | 12 | TRBV30 | CARRTGTDTQYF
TRBJ2-1 | 17 | TRBV5-1 | CASRGTSGGSSYNEQFF
TRBJ1-6 | 14 | TRBV2 | CASNYRGGDSPLHF
TRBJ2-1 | 15 | TRBV5-1 | CASSSVAGPYNEQFF
TRBJ1-2 | 14 | TRBV19 | CASSMDRTGYGYTF
TRBJ2-2 | 16 | TRBV28 | CASSSPGQGARVELFF
TRBJ2-2 | 16 | TRBV11-2 | CASSYLAGSNTGELFF
TRBJ2-7 | 17 | TRBV5-1 | CASSLFRGGQDSYEQYF
TRBJ2-2 | 14 | TRBV5-8 | CASSFELGTGELFF
TRBJ2-5 | 15 | TRBV30 | CARAPGQGTQETQYF